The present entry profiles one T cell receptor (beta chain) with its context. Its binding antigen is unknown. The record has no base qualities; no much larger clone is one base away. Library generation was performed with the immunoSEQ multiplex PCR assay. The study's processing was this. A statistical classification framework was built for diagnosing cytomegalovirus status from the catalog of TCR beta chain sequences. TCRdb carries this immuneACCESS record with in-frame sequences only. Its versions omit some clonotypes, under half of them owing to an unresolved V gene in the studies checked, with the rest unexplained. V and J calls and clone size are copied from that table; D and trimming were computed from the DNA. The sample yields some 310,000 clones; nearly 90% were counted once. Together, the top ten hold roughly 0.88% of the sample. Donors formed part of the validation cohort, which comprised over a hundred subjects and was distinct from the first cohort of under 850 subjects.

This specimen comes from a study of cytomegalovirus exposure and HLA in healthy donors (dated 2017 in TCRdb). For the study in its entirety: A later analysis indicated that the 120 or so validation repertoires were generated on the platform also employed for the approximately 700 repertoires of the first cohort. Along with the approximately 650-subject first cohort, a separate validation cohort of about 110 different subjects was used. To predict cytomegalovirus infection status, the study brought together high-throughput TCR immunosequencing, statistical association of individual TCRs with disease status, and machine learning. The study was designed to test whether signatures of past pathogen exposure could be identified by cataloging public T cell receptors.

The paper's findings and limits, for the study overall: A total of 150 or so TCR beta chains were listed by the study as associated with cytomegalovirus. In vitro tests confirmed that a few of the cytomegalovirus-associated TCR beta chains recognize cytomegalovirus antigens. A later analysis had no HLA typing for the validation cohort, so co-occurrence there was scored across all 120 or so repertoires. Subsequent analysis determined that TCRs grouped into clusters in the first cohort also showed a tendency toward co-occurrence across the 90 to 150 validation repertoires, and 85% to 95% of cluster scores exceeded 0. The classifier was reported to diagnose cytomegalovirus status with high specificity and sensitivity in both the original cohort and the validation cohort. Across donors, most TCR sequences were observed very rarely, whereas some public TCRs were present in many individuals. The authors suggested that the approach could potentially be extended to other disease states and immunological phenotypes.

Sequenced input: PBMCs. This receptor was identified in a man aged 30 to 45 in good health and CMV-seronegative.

DNA sequence: TGTGCCAGCAGCTCGACTAGCGGTTTCTACGAGCAGTACTTC. Translated, it gives CASSSTSGFYEQYF. The V and J segments used are TRBV6-5 and TRBJ2-7, with 9 bases in between that match TRBD2. Ends trimmed: V by 6 bases, J by 3 bases; bases unmatched to a gene: 6. For CDR1 and CDR2, the germline V gene lists MNHEY and SVGAGI. Inclusive of the bounding cysteine and phenylalanine, the CDR3 is 14 residues long. This entry keeps only the CDR3 DNA: 42 bases, framed from base 1.